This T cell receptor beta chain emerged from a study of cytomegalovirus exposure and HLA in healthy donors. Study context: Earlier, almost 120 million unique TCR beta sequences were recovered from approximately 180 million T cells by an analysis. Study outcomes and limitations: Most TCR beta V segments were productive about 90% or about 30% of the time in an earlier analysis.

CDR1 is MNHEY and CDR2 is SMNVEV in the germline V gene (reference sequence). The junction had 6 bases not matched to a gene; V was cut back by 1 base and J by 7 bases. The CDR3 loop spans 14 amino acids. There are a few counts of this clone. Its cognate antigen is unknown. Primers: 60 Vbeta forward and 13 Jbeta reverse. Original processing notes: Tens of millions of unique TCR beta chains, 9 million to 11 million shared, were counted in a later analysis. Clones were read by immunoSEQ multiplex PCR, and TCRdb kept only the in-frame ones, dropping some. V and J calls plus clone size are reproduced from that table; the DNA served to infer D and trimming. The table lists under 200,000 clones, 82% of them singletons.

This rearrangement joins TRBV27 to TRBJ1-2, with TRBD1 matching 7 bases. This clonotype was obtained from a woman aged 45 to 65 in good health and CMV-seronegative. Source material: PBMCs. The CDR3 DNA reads TGTGCCAGCAGTTTATTCCGAGGGGGCGGTGGCTACACCTTC. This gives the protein CASSLFRGGGGYTF.